This T cell receptor beta chain was obtained from a study of blood T cell repertoires in COVID-19. At the level of the study: Specimens from acute and convalescent COVID-19 originated in the United States, Italy and Spain. The cDNA or gDNA used as material had been derived from T cells, B-cell-depleted T cells, or PBMCs.

Germline CDR1 MNHEY, CDR2 SVGAGI. The CDR3 extends over 13 amino acids. The V end was cut by 0 bases, the J end by 7 bases, with 8 bases between. In the source study's methods: Reference gene primer amplification gave nucleated cell count estimates. The repertoire was sequenced with immunoSEQ multiplex PCR; TCRdb's copy has only in-frame clones and lacks some. V, J and clone size are taken as reported in that table, and D and trimming were inferred from the DNA itself. The sample lists 110,000 or so clones, 75% to 85% occurring once. The V gene is TRBV6-5, the J gene TRBJ2-3; D call uncertain. The sequence was obtained from a human donor in a cohort sampled during active COVID-19. Sequences were obtained from peripheral blood. The CDR3 region has the DNA TGTGCCAGCAGTTACTCTTCCCGTAATACGCAGTATTTT. This gives the protein CASSYSSRNTQYF.